Included here is one TCR beta chain sequence, with context. This clone has a handful of counts. It lacks a known antigen. One base away there is no much larger clone; base qualities are not given. This sample was taken from a study of cytomegalovirus exposure and HLA in healthy donors (TCRdb year 2017). General notes on the study: An earlier analysis of some 620 of the donors reported about 260 Gb of sequence data and 117 million unique TCR beta sequences obtained from 150 million to 200 million T cells. About 330 gigabases of sequencing data and approximately 92 million unique TCR sequences made up an early release that covered approximately 620 HLA-typed donors. The genetic ancestry cluster associated with self-reported Caucasian donors included 80% to 90% of the 398 genotyped donors. The study aimed to test whether cataloging public T cell receptors could reveal signatures of past pathogen exposure. Using immunosequencing, the study profiled T cell repertoires from 666 subjects and related those repertoires to cytomegalovirus serostatus. Besides the first cohort of 550 to 750 subjects, a separate validation cohort made up of 120 different subjects was used. To predict cytomegalovirus infection status, the study brought together high-throughput TCR immunosequencing, statistical association of individual TCRs with disease status, and machine learning. A later analysis re-examined previously published TCR beta repertoires from 500 to 700 donors and added high-resolution HLA genotyping to investigate patterns of TCR occurrence. In the later analysis, no new phenotypic data were used to find candidate immune exposures; instead, reliance was placed on TCR beta sequences and their occurrence across donors. In an earlier analysis of several hundred of the donors, high-throughput TCR beta sequencing was used to judge whether each TCR beta V gene segment behaved as functional or pseudogenic. Alongside the repertoire data, information on donor age, sex, ethnicity and CMV serostatus was compiled. In a later genetic analysis, genome-wide SNP genotypes for about 55% of the roughly 700 donors were used, and that subset was treated as a discovery cohort. Every discovery cohort repertoire had been produced on one sequencing platform. Both class I and class II loci were covered by HLA typing, at four-digit resolution. Typing coverage differed by locus: A, B, C, DRB1 and DQB1 were typed in about 620-640 donors, DQA1 in 500 to 550, DPA1 in nearly 610, and DPB1 in around 490. Roughly five DR-DQ haplotypes were handled as single units for association and clustering, since linkage in the cohort was strong. Across some 400 genotyped donors of the cohort, an average of roughly 200,000 unique TCR beta nucleotide sequences per donor were sequenced, and around 20% of those sequences were non-productive. Overall study results and their limits: In a later analysis, HLA-associated TCR beta chains were found to be more clonally expanded and to have lower generation probabilities than equally common non-associated chains. Some IMGT-functional V segments, including TRBV6-2 and TRBV6-3, could not be told apart with the 87-base-pair reads, so those segments were excluded. Because some donors lacked HLA typing at each locus, the association tests relied only on the typed subset. The authors suggested that the approach could potentially be generalized to other disease states and immunological phenotypes. In an earlier analysis of some 550 of the donors, most TCR beta V segments were observed in productive rearrangements about 87% or about 30% of the time, broadly matching IMGT annotations. In a later analysis, several top co-occurrence clusters were reported to appear linked to parvovirus B19, influenza, CMV and Epstein-Barr virus. A cluster of highly shared sequence variants was judged likely to be a technical artifact of the sequencing pipeline. Immune exposure information for the cohort was limited to CMV serostatus. Most CMV-associated TCR beta chains appeared to be HLA-restricted in a later analysis, and the HLA associations seemed to be driven largely by CMV exposure. A later analysis found that TCR association rates varied across HLA loci, with DRB1 alleles showing the most associated TCRs and HLA-C alleles the fewest. When HLA alleles, especially DR and DQ, strongly co-occurred, TCR associations were difficult to assign to individual alleles. In a later genetic analysis, a missense DCLRE1C variant was associated with V-gene and J-gene trimming of TCR beta chains, and the association was replicated in an independent cohort. A few of the identified cytomegalovirus-associated TCR beta chains were confirmed in vitro to be specific for cytomegalovirus antigens. The study gave a list of around 170 TCR beta chains associated with cytomegalovirus. Because counts were too low, more than 15 rarely observed V segments, including chromosome 9 orphons, were left out of the earlier analysis of approximately 500 of the donors. Presence/absence analyses assumed roughly uniform sequencing depth across donors, an assumption that may not hold. A further reported finding was that TCR beta sequences accurately predicted the HLA-A and HLA-B alleles for most subjects in the first cohort. At a false discovery rate of 0.05, a later analysis linked 15,000 to 20,000 TCR beta sequences to specific HLA alleles. Linkage disequilibrium might explain the correlated functional status among segregating V segments, but an unknown experimental factor could not be ruled out. While some public TCRs were present in many individuals, most TCR sequences turned up only very rarely across donors. The cohort was sequenced for TCR beta chains only, and without alpha or paired-chain data the features that could be detected were limited. A later genetic analysis reported fewer N-insertions in productive TCRs among donors in an Asian-associated ancestry cluster than the roughly 620-donor mean. The classifier was reported to diagnose cytomegalovirus status with high specificity and sensitivity in both the original and validation cohorts.

The receptor library was made with the immunoSEQ multiplex PCR assay. A mixture of 60 forward primers for TCR Vbeta segments and 13 reverse primers for TCR Jbeta segments was used in the multiplex PCR. The CDR3 region of rearranged TCR beta genes was amplified from genomic DNA with a multiplex PCR assay. The Illumina HiSeq System was used to sequence the amplified TCR beta libraries as 87-base-pair reads. On the authors' methods: A later analysis counted tens of millions of unique TCR beta chains across the 640 or so repertoires, and about 10 million of these chains were shared by at least two donors. Raw reads were error-corrected and collapsed into unique sequences with a nearest-neighbor algorithm that merged closely related sequences to remove PCR and sequencing errors. CDR3 sequences were aligned to IMGT reference sequences to assign V, D and J gene segments. For a sequence to be retained, a match of at least six nucleotides to both a V gene segment and a J gene segment was required. A rearrangement was called productive if the CDR3 had no stop codons and remained in frame with V and J, and every other rearrangement was called non-productive. Following IMGT convention, CDR3 was defined as the stretch from the second conserved V-encoded cysteine to the conserved J-encoded phenylalanine. The earlier analysis of a few hundred of the donors excluded any sequence lacking an unambiguous match to a single V gene segment. In an earlier analysis of a few hundred of the donors, V segments were called functional above 56.7% productive rearrangements and were called segregating when the between-donor standard deviation exceeded 5%. To diagnose cytomegalovirus status from the catalog of TCR beta chain sequences, a statistical classification framework was built. In a later analysis, V and J genes were assigned by comparing TCR nucleotide sequences against IMGT/GENE-DB human TR gene sequences. In a later analysis, CDR3 sequences and most-parsimonious VDJ recombination scenarios were assigned using the TCRdist pipeline. In a later analysis, every TCR beta chain was defined by the combination of its CDR3 amino acid sequence and its V-gene family, and reads without a unique V-gene family were dropped. As a way to deal with suspected cross-contamination and a sequencing artifact, a later analysis dropped nearly 600 nucleotide sequences that were highly shared and had low generation probability. In a later analysis, a clonal expansion index was calculated for each public chain from normalized within-repertoire ranks of inferred template counts. In a later analysis, generation probabilities were computed using a VDJ recombination model fitted to out-of-frame rearrangements, and the results were checked against IGoR. In a later analysis, TCR-TCR, TCR-HLA and TCR-CMV co-occurrence was scored with hypergeometric tests, and a repertoire-size bias correction was applied to TCR pairs. In a later analysis, false discovery rates were estimated by permuting HLA or CMV assignments 20 times. In a later analysis, co-occurring TCRs were grouped with DBSCAN, and TCRdist sequence similarity was added when clustering was performed within HLA-allele-positive subsets. For co-occurrence clustering, repertoires with fewer than 30,000 or more than 120,000 public chains were excluded, along with a handful of repertoires with anomalous nucleotide sharing. The source is immuneACCESS, and TCRdb retained only in-frame sequences with V and J called. Part of the clones is not carried over; for the studies checked, unresolved V genes explain less than half of this, and the remainder is unexplained. The V and J calls and clone size are taken from that table; D and trimming were inferred from the DNA. The sample table shows about 130,000 clones, and roughly 82% are seen once. The ten largest clonotypes hold more than 4% of the sample.

The cohort comprised some 700 healthy bone marrow donors. All cohort members were sampled while nominally healthy, although unrecorded immune exposures were likely present. The donor was CMV seropositive and belonged to the group of some 290 seropositive cohort members. Each donor provided a peripheral blood sample, and peripheral blood mononuclear cells were used for TCR beta sequencing. Genomic DNA was extracted from the blood cell samples with the Qiagen DNeasy Blood Extraction Kit. Spanning cysteine to phenylalanine, the CDR3 consists of 16 amino acids. Just the 48-base CDR3 DNA is kept, in frame starting at base 1. V ends up 1 base short and J 9 bases short, with an unmatched junction base count of 9. In the germline V gene, CDR1 corresponds to SGDLS and CDR2 to YYNGEE.

Sequenced: PBMCs. The TCR sequence derives from a male donor in good health and CMV-seropositive. The V and J segments used are TRBV9 and TRBJ2-1; TRBD1 lines up with 11 middle nucleotides. The CDR3 protein is CASSVQDRGLRGEQFF. The nucleotide sequence reads as follows: TGTGCCAGCAGCGTACAGGACAGGGGGCTAAGGGGTGAGCAGTTCTTC. The full variable domain, completed from the reference TRBV9 and TRBJ2-1 proteins outside the CDR3, reads DSGVTQTPKHLITATGQRVTLRCSPRSGDLSVYWYQQSLDQGLQFLIQYYNGEERAKGNILERFSAQQFPDLHSELNLSSLELGDSALYFCASSVQDRGLRGEQFFGPGTRLTVL.